The 3 T cell receptor beta chains reported below all come from one sample, sequenced in a study of tumor-infiltrating lymphocytes in oesophageal squamous cell carcinoma. TCRdb analysed the PCR reads with MiXCR anew, one entry per CDR3 protein. The sample contains under 20,000 distinct CDR3 sequences, approximately 40% of which appear only once. The material sequenced was esophageal tumor tissue. The receptors derive from a male donor with esophageal squamous cell carcinoma.

This clonotype was observed a handful of times. The chain recombines TRBV9 with TRBJ1-2, with no clear D. The CDR3 has 15 amino acids. V was trimmed by 4 bases and J by 4 bases, leaving 17 bases between them. Looked up from germline, CDR1 is SGDLS and CDR2 is YYNGEE. The CDR3 nucleotides read TGTGCCAGCAGCCCCCAAAGCGGGGAGTTCTATGGCTACACCTTC. Residues: CASSPQSGEFYGYTF.

Worth noting for this clonotype: It may be a read error: a sequence one base away is much more abundant. The DNA of the CDR3 is TGTGCCAGCAGTGAATTCGGGCAGGGATTGAAGACCTACGAGCGGTACTTC. It yields the protein CASSEFGQGLKTYERYF. The V call is TRBV2, the J call TRBJ2-6; D might be TRBD1 or TRBD2, each matching 5 bases. This CDR3 comprises 17 residues. Looked up from germline, CDR1 is SNHLY and CDR2 is FYNNEI.

The chain uses TRBV11-2 and TRBJ2-3; D unclear. The V gene's germline CDR1 is SGHAT and CDR2 FQNNGV. The CDR3 consists of 15 residues. V lost 1 base, J lost 2 bases, and 10 bases lay in between. As DNA, the CDR3 is TGTGCCAGCAGCTTAGTGGTAGGCCCCACAGATACGCAGTATTTT. Translated: CASSLVVGPTDTQYF. Complete variable domain (other parts from reference TRBV11-2 and TRBJ2-3): EAGVAQSPRYKIIEKRQSVAFWCNPISGHATLYWYQQILGQGPKLLIQFQNNGVVDDSQLPKDRFSAERLKGVDSTLKIQPAKLEDSAVYLCASSLVVGPTDTQYFGPGTRLTVL.